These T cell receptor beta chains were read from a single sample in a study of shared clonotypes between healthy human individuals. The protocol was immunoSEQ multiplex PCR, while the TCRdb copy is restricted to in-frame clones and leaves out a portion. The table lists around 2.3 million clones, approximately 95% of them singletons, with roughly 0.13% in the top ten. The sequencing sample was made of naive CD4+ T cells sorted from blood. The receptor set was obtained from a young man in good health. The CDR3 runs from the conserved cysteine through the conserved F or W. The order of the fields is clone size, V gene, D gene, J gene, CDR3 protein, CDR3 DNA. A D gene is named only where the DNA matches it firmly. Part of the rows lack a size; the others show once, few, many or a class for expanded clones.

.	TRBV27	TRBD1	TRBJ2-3	CASSFQGARDTQYF	TGTGCCAGCAGTTTTCAGGGGGCAAGGGATACGCAGTATTTT
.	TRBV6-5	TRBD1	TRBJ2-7	CASRGDSFYEQYF	TGTGCCAGCAGGGGGGACAGCTTCTACGAGCAGTACTTC
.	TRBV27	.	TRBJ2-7	CASSPRSSPLEQYF	TGTGCCAGCAGCCCCAGGTCCAGTCCTCTCGAGCAGTACTTC
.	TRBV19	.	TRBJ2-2	CAGGTASNTGELFF	TGTGCCGGGGGGACAGCCTCGAACACCGGGGAGCTGTTTTTT
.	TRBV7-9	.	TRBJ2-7	CASRPTGDSYEQYF	TGTGCCAGCAGACCGACAGGCGACTCCTACGAGCAGTACTTC
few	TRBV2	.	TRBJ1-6	CASRGEGRKNSPLHF	TGTGCCAGCAGGGGGGAGGGACGGAAGAATTCACCCCTCCACTTT
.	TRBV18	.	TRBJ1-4	CASSPPPSGEKLFF	TGTGCCAGCTCACCTCCACCGTCGGGGGAAAAACTGTTTTTT
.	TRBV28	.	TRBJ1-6	CASSGTKNSPLHF	TGTGCCAGCAGCGGGACAAAAAATTCACCCCTCCACTTT
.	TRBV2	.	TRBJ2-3	CASSETLAQYF	TGTGCCAGCAGTGAAACCCTGGCGCAGTATTTT
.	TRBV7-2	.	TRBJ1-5	CASSLKDSSNQPQHF	TGTGCCAGCAGCTTAAAGGACAGTAGCAATCAGCCCCAGCATTTT
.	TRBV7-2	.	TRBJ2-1	CASSFSRVSYEQFF	TGTGCCAGCAGCTTCAGTAGGGTCAGCTATGAGCAGTTCTTC
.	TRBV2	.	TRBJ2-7	CASSEQVKGEQYF	TGTGCCAGCAGTGAACAGGTCAAGGGGGAGCAGTACTTC
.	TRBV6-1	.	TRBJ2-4	CASSARGEGIQYF	TGTGCCAGCAGTGCCAGGGGGGAGGGCATTCAGTACTTC
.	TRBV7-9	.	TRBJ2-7	CASSFTGAEQYF	TGTGCCAGCAGCTTTACAGGCGCCGAGCAGTACTTC